The 29 T cell receptor beta chains listed next were all sequenced from one sample in a study of blood T cell repertoires in COVID-19 (dated by TCRdb to about 2020). The library came from the immunoSEQ multiplex PCR assay. Drawn from immuneACCESS, this table holds only the in-frame rearrangements with V and J called that TCRdb kept. Clones are partly lost; checked studies trace under half to an unresolved V gene and leave the rest unexplained. The sample has roughly 160,000 clones on record, over 70% of them singletons. 5.6% of the sample rests with the top ten. The source material was PBMCs or T cells enriched from blood (not recorded which). The receptors stem from a woman in her thirties or forties with acute COVID-19.

The J gene is TRBJ2-7, the V gene TRBV9; 7 positions match TRBD2. The CDR3 covers 16 residues. Per the germline V gene, CDR1 is SGDLS and CDR2 is YYNGEE. V lost 2 bases and J lost 1; bases outside the gene matches: 9. The CDR3 here is CASSVLTSESSYEQYV. DNA for the CDR3: TGTGCCAGCAGCGTTCTTACTAGCGAATCATCCTACGAGCAGTACGTC.

The J gene is TRBJ1-4, the V gene TRBV19; a possible D gene is TRBD1 (6 bases). Germline V CDR1 and CDR2: LNHDA, SQIVND (reference sequence). V lost 8 bases and J lost 2, with 12 bases in between. This CDR3 spans 14 amino acids. The CDR3 DNA follows: TGTGCCAGTCGGAGGGGGGGGACTAATGAAAAACTGTTTTTT. Protein sequence: CASRRGGTNEKLFF.

The chain combines TRBV30 with TRBJ2-7, with D possibly TRBD1 on 5 matching bases. Trimming removed 5 bases at V and 6 bases at J, with 11 bases between. CDR3 length equals 11 residues. Germline CDR1 GTSNPN, CDR2 SVGIG (reference sequence). The CDR3 is CAWGATSEQYF. The CDR3 coding sequence is TGTGCCTGGGGGGCAACCAGCGAGCAGTACTTC.

Turning to this clone: In the same sample, other DNA sequences code for this CDR3. The V gene is TRBV2, the J gene TRBJ2-1, with 8 positions matching TRBD2. The CDR3 loop spans 15 amino acids. Germline lookup yields CDR1 SNHLY and CDR2 FYNNEI. J lost 4 bases, V lost 3 bases, and 5 bases had no gene match. In nucleotides, the CDR3 is TGTGCCAGCAGTGATTTGGCGGGAGGTTACAATGAGCAGTTCTTC. Its translation: CASSDLAGGYNEQFF.

This sequence joins TRBV19 and TRBJ1-5, with no clear D. The V gene's germline CDR1 is LNHDA and CDR2 SQIVND (reference sequence). The CDR3 sequence is 14 residues long. V gave up 3 bases and J gave up 4 bases, with 10 bases separating them. DNA of the CDR3: TGTGCCAGTAGTATTATGTCCGGTAATCAGCCCCAGCATTTT. It yields the protein CASSIMSGNQPQHF.

The chain recombines TRBV7-2 with TRBJ2-3, with 10 nucleotides matching TRBD2. Germline V gene data show CDR1 as SGHTA and CDR2 as FQGNSA. The V segment lost 1 base and the J segment 4 bases; nucleotides outside the gene matches: 8. CDR3 size: 17 residues. Written as DNA, the CDR3 is TGTGCCAGCAGCTTAGTCTCGGCTAGCGGGAGCGCAGATACGCAGTATTTT. It translates to CASSLVSASGSADTQYF.

This sequence joins TRBV7-9 and TRBJ2-7, with 9 bases that match TRBD1. The V gene's germline CDR1 is SEHNR and CDR2 FQNEAQ (reference sequence). V was pared by 1 base and J by 9 bases, with 4 bases of the junction left unmatched. This CDR3 has 13 residues. The CDR3 DNA follows: TGTGCCAGCAGCTTAGAACAGGGGGCGCGGCAGTACTTC. This codes for CASSLEQGARQYF. The full variable domain, in which reference TRBV7-9 and TRBJ2-7 provide the parts outside the CDR3, is DTGVSQNPRHKITKRGQNVTFRCDPISEHNRLYWYRQTLGQGPEFLTYFQNEAQLEKSRLLSDRFSAERPKGSFSTLEIQRTEQGDSAMYLCASSLEQGARQYFGPGTRLTVT.

The CDR3, as DNA: TGTGCCAGCAGCTTGTCACAGGGGGCCCCTAGCCGGCAGTTCTTC. The encoded protein is CASSLSQGAPSRQFF. This sequence joins TRBV5-5 and TRBJ2-1, with 9 bases lining up with TRBD1. V shed 1 base and J 12 bases; nucleotides not matched to a gene: 11. Germline lookup yields CDR1 SGHKS and CDR2 YYEKEE (reference sequence). The CDR3 runs to 15 residues.

The chain combines TRBV7-9 with TRBJ1-1, with 7 bases that match TRBD1. Germline CDR1 SEHNR, CDR2 FQNEAQ (reference sequence). The trim removed 4 bases at V and 4 bases at J, leaving 9 bases unmatched. The CDR3 sequence is 15 residues long. The CDR3 DNA follows: TGTGCCAGCAGCTCAAGCGACAGGGATGGCACTGAAGCTTTCTTT. Translating gives CASSSSDRDGTEAFF.

V gene TRBV5-1 combines with J gene TRBJ2-2; TRBD1 matches at 12 bases. The V and J ends lost 0 bases and 6 bases, in that order; junction bases with no gene match: 6. The CDR3 is 17 amino acids. The V gene's germline CDR1 is SGHRS and CDR2 YFSETQ. The chain's CDR3 is CASSLGGQGAFPGELFF. CDR3 nucleotides: TGCGCCAGCAGCTTGGGGGGACAGGGGGCCTTCCCCGGGGAGCTGTTTTTT.

This clone was seen just once. This sequence joins TRBV19 and TRBJ1-2; 7 bases agree with TRBD1. V dropped 6 bases and J dropped 4; count of bases not matched to a gene: 8. CDR3 length: 14 amino acids. From germline, CDR1 is LNHDA and CDR2 SQIVND (reference sequence). CDR3 protein: CASSDRQGRYGYTF. In nucleotides, the CDR3 is TGTGCCAGTAGCGACAGACAGGGTCGCTATGGCTACACCTTC.

The chain couples TRBV6-5 to TRBJ2-1, with TRBD2 as a possible D gene (6 bases). The CDR3 covers 12 residues. The V gene lost 8 bases and the J gene lost 7 bases, with 12 bases spanning the gap. Per germline, CDR1 MNHEY and CDR2 SVGAGI. The CDR3 DNA reads TGTGCCAGCGGGGACTGGGTTAATGAGCAGTTCTTC. Translation: CASGDWVNEQFF.

J is TRBJ2-5 and V is TRBV18, with unresolved D. This CDR3 spans 18 amino acids. The ends were cut back, 1 base at V and 3 bases at J, with 21 bases in the middle. The germline V gene encodes CDR1 KGHSH and CDR2 LQKENI. CDR3 in amino acids: CASSPREVTRATEETQYF. The CDR3 DNA sequence: TGTGCCAGCTCACCACGTGAGGTAACTCGCGCGACTGAAGAGACCCAGTACTTC.

This chain links TRBV2 with TRBJ1-2; 7 nucleotides align to TRBD1. Germline trimming cut 7 bases from V and 2 bases from J; bases unmatched to any gene: 4. The CDR3 loop spans 13 amino acids. CDR1 and CDR2 (germline): SNHLY, FYNNEI. CDR3 sequence reads: CASTLQGNYGYTF. In DNA form, the CDR3 reads TGTGCCAGCACCCTACAGGGGAACTATGGCTACACCTTC. The whole variable domain, filled in from reference TRBV2 and TRBJ1-2, reads EPEVTQTPSHQVTQMGQEVILRCVPISNHLYFYWYRQILGQKVEFLVSFYNNEISEKSEIFDDQFSVERPDGSNFTLKIRSTKLEDSAMYFCASTLQGNYGYTFGSGTRLTVV.

In nucleotides, the CDR3 is TGTGCCAGCAGTGGAGATCCGGGACAGGGTAACTATGGCTACACCTTC. Its translation is CASSGDPGQGNYGYTF. The V gene is TRBV6-1, the J gene TRBJ1-2; TRBD1 aligns across 9 bases. The ends lost 4 bases at V and 1 base at J; junction bases unmatched: 7. The CDR3 spans 16 residues. The germline V gene encodes CDR1 MNHNS and CDR2 SASEGT.

This chain uses TRBV3-1 (or the pseudogene TRBV3-2) with TRBJ1-1; 7 nucleotides align to TRBD1. The CDR3 extends over 17 amino acids. Germline assignment: CDR1 LGHDT and CDR2 YNNKEL (reference sequence). The trim removed 3 bases at V and 7 bases at J, leaving 17 bases unmatched. CDR3 DNA sequence: TGTGCCAGCAGCCACGAATTGACACGGGACAGTTCACATGAAGCTTTCTTT. This codes for CASSHELTRDSSHEAFF.

The rearrangement links TRBV2 to TRBJ1-1; D gene unclear. V dropped 7 bases and J dropped 1 base, with 4 bases sitting between them. The CDR3 has 11 residues. Germline V gene data show CDR1 as SNHLY and CDR2 as FYNNEI. The CDR3 DNA follows: TGTGCCAGCACGGGGAACACTGAAGCTTTCTTT. This gives the protein CASTGNTEAFF.

The chain uses TRBV19 and TRBJ2-1, with 8 bases fitting TRBD1. The CDR3 totals 17 residues. The germline gives CDR1 LNHDA, CDR2 SQIVND (reference sequence). Germline trimming cut 3 bases from V and 6 bases from J; bases unmatched to any gene: 13. The chain's CDR3 is CASSIPFGQGRSNEQFF. In nucleotides, the CDR3 is TGTGCCAGTAGTATCCCATTCGGACAGGGCAGGTCCAATGAGCAGTTCTTC.

The chain recombines TRBV5-1 with TRBJ1-1; the match to TRBD1 covers 9 bases. The V gene's germline CDR1 is SGHRS and CDR2 YFSETQ. Losses at the gene ends were 4 bases for V and 0 bases for J; bases not matched to a gene: 4. The CDR3 totals 15 residues. CDR3 DNA: TGCGCCAGCAGCGGGACAGGGAGCATGAACACTGAAGCTTTCTTT. Protein product: CASSGTGSMNTEAFF.

The V call is TRBV11-2, the J call TRBJ2-2; D possibly corresponds to TRBD1 (5 bases). CDR1 is SGHAT and CDR2 is FQNNGV in the germline V gene. Deletions cut 2 bases from V and 4 bases from J, with 20 bases between. This CDR3 spans 18 amino acids. CDR3 DNA sequence: TGTGCCAGCAGCTTACGCCCTCGCCTGCTAAGGGGCACCGGGGAGCTGTTTTTT. Translation: CASSLRPRLLRGTGELFF.

The chain couples TRBV19 to TRBJ2-7, with D perhaps TRBD2 (6 bases). CDR1 is LNHDA and CDR2 is SQIVND in the germline V gene (reference sequence). V lost 3 bases to trimming and J lost 1 base, with 10 bases between them. The CDR3 sequence is 14 residues long. The CDR3 DNA reads TGTGCCAGTAGTATTTTTCGGGGGTCCTACGAGCAGTACTTC. It specifies CASSIFRGSYEQYF.

The chain combines TRBV30 with TRBJ2-5; 9 bases fit TRBD1. Germline assignment: CDR1 GTSNPN and CDR2 SVGIG (reference sequence). The V segment lost 4 bases and the J segment 6 bases; nucleotides outside the gene matches: 0. This CDR3 has 11 amino acids. The CDR3 region has the DNA TGTGCCTGGAACAGGGGGCAGACCCAGTACTTC. Amino acids: CAWNRGQTQYF. Full variable domain (remainder filled in from reference TRBV30 and TRBJ2-5): SQTIHQWPATLVQPVGSPLSLECTVEGTSNPNLYWYRQAAGRGLQLLFYSVGIGQISSEVPQNLSASRPQDRQFILSSKKLLLSDSGFYLCAWNRGQTQYFGPGTRLLVL.

This clone was detected only a few times. The chain recombines TRBV5-1 with TRBJ2-1; 14 bases map to TRBD2. Germline V CDR1 and CDR2: SGHRS, YFSETQ. V shed 0 bases, J shed 9 bases, and the junction held 2 bases outside the gene matches. The CDR3 spans 15 residues. The CDR3 loop reads CASSLGLAGGGEQFF. CDR3 DNA sequence: TGCGCCAGCAGCTTGGGACTAGCGGGAGGGGGTGAGCAGTTCTTC. Full variable domain (remainder filled in from reference TRBV5-1 and TRBJ2-1): KAGVTQTPRYLIKTRGQQVTLSCSPISGHRSVSWYQQTPGQGLQFLFEYFSETQRNKGNFPGRFSGRQFSNSRSEMNVSTLELGDSALYLCASSLGLAGGGEQFFGPGTRLTVL.

The gene calls are TRBV5-1 and TRBJ2-2; the match to TRBD2 covers 13 bases. Germline CDR1 and CDR2: SGHRS and YFSETQ. Unmatched junction bases numbered 10, after V lost 3 bases and J lost 5 bases. This CDR3 is built from 18 residues. The CDR3 region is CASSSSQLAGGGTGELFF. The DNA for the CDR3 is TGCGCCAGCAGCTCCTCCCAACTAGCGGGAGGGGGAACCGGGGAGCTGTTTTTT.

CDR3 coding DNA: TGTGCCAGCAGTGGGACAGTGAAACCCGGGGAGCTGTTTTTT. Its translation: CASSGTVKPGELFF. The chain carries TRBV2 and TRBJ2-2; TRBD1 is a possible D gene (6 bases). The V and J ends lost 4 bases and 6 bases respectively, with 12 bases between them. The CDR3 is 14 amino acids. CDR1 is SNHLY and CDR2 is FYNNEI in the germline V gene.

V and J are TRBV10-3 and TRBJ2-1, with 8 positions matching TRBD1. The V segment lost 6 bases and the J segment 4 bases; nucleotides outside the gene matches: 5. This CDR3 spans 14 amino acids. Germline V gives CDR1 ENHRY, CDR2 SYGVKD. CDR3 protein: CAIRLQGDYNEQFF. The CDR3 DNA sequence: TGTGCCATCAGATTACAGGGGGATTACAATGAGCAGTTCTTC.

The gene calls are TRBV30 and TRBJ1-5; D is perhaps TRBD1 (6 bases). The CDR3 has 14 amino acids. V lost 1 base, J lost 2 bases, and 9 bases lay in between. Germline V gene sequence: CDR1 GTSNPN, CDR2 SVGIG (reference sequence). CDR3 DNA: TGTGCCTGGAGTGCGGCAGGGGGCAATCAGCCCCAGCATTTT. The encoded protein is CAWSAAGGNQPQHF.

V gene TRBV5-6 combines with J gene TRBJ1-6; D perhaps matches TRBD1 (6 bases). This CDR3 comprises 12 residues. Deletions cut 5 bases from V and 13 bases from J, with 13 bases between. Germline V gene sequence: CDR1 SGHDT, CDR2 YYEEEE. CDR3 sequence: CASRAGESPLHF. CDR3 bases: TGTGCCAGCAGGGCAGGGGAGTCTCCCCTCCACTTT.

About this clone itself: This same CDR3 is encoded by further DNA sequences in the sample. V is TRBV5-1 and J is TRBJ2-7; D ambiguous. The germline gives CDR1 SGHRS, CDR2 YFSETQ. V lost 0 bases, J lost 1 base, and 5 bases lay in between. The length of the CDR3 is 13 residues. The DNA of the CDR3 is TGCGCCAGCAGCTTGGATAAATCCTACGAGCAGTACTTC. Amino acids: CASSLDKSYEQYF.